These 3 T cell receptor beta chains were all obtained from the same sample, sequenced in a study of identical twins. TCRdb fed the 5' RACE reads into MiXCR, producing one record per CDR3 protein. The sample includes around 1.7 million distinct CDR3 sequences, about 32% seen only once; the top ten take approximately 0.29%. The sample consisted of cord blood. The receptors here all came from a newborn girl in good health.

The chain recombines TRBV9 with TRBJ1-5, with unresolved D. The V end was cut by 0 bases, the J end by 3 bases, with 10 bases between. Germline loops: CDR1 SGDLS, CDR2 YYNGEE. The CDR3 has 15 residues. CDR3 sequence reads: CASSVGLGFNQPQHF. The CDR3 DNA sequence: TGTGCCAGCAGCGTAGGATTGGGTTTCAATCAGCCCCAGCATTTT. The variable domain in full, completed from reference TRBV9 and TRBJ1-5, reads DSGVTQTPKHLITATGQRVTLRCSPRSGDLSVYWYQQSLDQGLQFLIQYYNGEERAKGNILERFSAQQFPDLHSELNLSSLELGDSALYFCASSVGLGFNQPQHFGDGTRLSIL.

The table lists this clonotype with a count of one. This could be a read error, since a much larger clone is one nucleotide away. The V and J genes are TRBV12-3 or TRBV12-4 and TRBJ1-5; the D is unclear. The V and J ends lost 4 bases and 6 bases respectively, with 10 bases between them. The CDR3 runs 13 residues. The CDR3 DNA follows: TGTGCCAGCAGTTCCCCGAGATTTCAGCCCCAGCATTTT. It translates to CASSSPRFQPQHF.

The CDR3 is CRTTSVDNEQYF. The CDR3 DNA reads TGCAGGACAACTAGCGTCGACAATGAGCAGTACTTC. The chain couples TRBV20-1 to TRBJ2-5, with 7 bases aligning to TRBD2. CDR3 length: 12 amino acids. Germline V gene lookup returns CDR1 DFQATT and CDR2 SNEGSKA (reference sequence).